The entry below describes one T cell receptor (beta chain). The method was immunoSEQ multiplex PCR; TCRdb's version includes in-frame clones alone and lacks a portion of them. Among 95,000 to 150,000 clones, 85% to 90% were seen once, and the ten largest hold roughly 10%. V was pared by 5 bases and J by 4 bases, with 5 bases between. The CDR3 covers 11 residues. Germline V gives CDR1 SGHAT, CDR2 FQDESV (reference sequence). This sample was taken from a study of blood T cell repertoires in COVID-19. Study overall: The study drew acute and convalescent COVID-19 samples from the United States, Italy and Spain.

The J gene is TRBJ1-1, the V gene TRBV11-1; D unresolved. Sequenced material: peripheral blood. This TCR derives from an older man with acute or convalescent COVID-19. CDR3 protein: CASSPSTEAFF. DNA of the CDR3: TGTGCCAGCAGCCCCAGCACTGAAGCTTTCTTT.